The 29 T cell receptor beta chains below come from one sample, sequenced in a study of blood T cell repertoires in COVID-19 (dated by TCRdb to the early 2020s). Library creation used the immunoSEQ multiplex PCR assay. This immuneACCESS table, as held by TCRdb, lists in-frame sequences with V and J called but not all clones. Of the missing ones, under half trace to an unresolved V gene in checked studies; the others have no known cause. In this sample the table shows about 86,000 clones, around 80% of which occur a single time. Clones ranked in the top ten supply around 29% of the sample. Sequencing input: peripheral blood. The receptors stem from a woman aged 80 or over with active or convalescent COVID-19.

The chain carries TRBV2 and TRBJ1-5, with 10 positions matching TRBD1. Germline CDR1 reads SNHLY; CDR2 reads FYNNEI. CDR3 length equals 15 residues. The J segment lost 6 bases and the V segment lost 6 bases, leaving 8 bases of the junction unmatched. For the CDR3, the DNA is TGTGCCAGCAGGACTGGGACAGGGGTTAGTCAGCCCCAGCATTTT. Translated: CASRTGTGVSQPQHF.

This clone occurred a few times. The chain uses TRBV4-2 and TRBJ1-1, with D perhaps matching TRBD1 (5 bases). The CDR3 is made up of 16 amino acids. V lost 0 bases and J lost 5, with 16 bases in between. Germline CDR1 reads LGHNA; CDR2 reads YNFKEQ. CDR3 nucleotides: TGTGCCAGCAGCCAAGATAAGGCTACAGGCTGGACTGAAGCTTTCTTT. This translates into CASSQDKATGWTEAFF.

The genes are TRBV16 and TRBJ1-5, with D maybe TRBD1 (6 bases). Germline assignment: CDR1 KGHSY and CDR2 FQNENV. The CDR3 sequence is 22 residues long. V was clipped by 4 bases and J by 0 bases, with 31 bases between them. The chain's CDR3 is CASSRNKGGRDTLAYSNQPQHF. DNA for the CDR3: TGTGCCAGCAGCCGTAACAAAGGGGGACGGGACACCCTAGCTTATAGCAATCAGCCCCAGCATTTT.

The rearrangement uses TRBV3-1 (or the pseudogene TRBV3-2) and TRBJ2-5, with D perhaps TRBD2 (6 bases). CDR1 is LGHDT, CDR2 YNNKEL, per germline (reference sequence). The CDR3 runs 14 residues. The V gene lost 6 bases and the J gene lost 7 bases, with 18 bases spanning the gap. The DNA of the CDR3 is TGTGCCAGCAGGGAACTAGCAGGGTTTGGGACCCAGTACTTC. It translates to CASRELAGFGTQYF.

V usage is TRBV28 and J usage is TRBJ2-1; the D is unclear. V lost 7 bases and J lost 3, with 13 bases in between. This CDR3 is built from 14 residues. In germline, CDR1 is MDHEN, CDR2 SYDVKM. The CDR3 is CASIGALVYNEQFF. The CDR3 DNA reads as TGTGCCAGCATTGGAGCCTTGGTCTACAATGAGCAGTTCTTC.

This chain links TRBV5-1 with TRBJ1-1; D might be TRBD1 (6 bases). The CDR3 consists of 14 residues. V shed 0 bases and J shed 3 bases, with 9 bases lying between them. CDR1 and CDR2 from the germline V gene are SGHRS and YFSETQ. The CDR3: CASSLDRAYTEAFF. The CDR3 nucleotides are TGCGCCAGCAGCTTGGACAGGGCGTACACTGAAGCTTTCTTT.

For this clone: This specimen includes other DNA sequences encoding the same CDR3. J is TRBJ1-1 and V is TRBV3-1 (or the pseudogene TRBV3-2); D may be TRBD1 (5 bases). The germline CDR1 and CDR2 sequences are LGHDT and YNNKEL (reference sequence). This CDR3 is 14 amino acids long. V gave up 3 bases and J gave up 1 base, with 9 bases separating them. The CDR3 loop is CASSQGDRNTEAFF. The DNA of the CDR3 is TGTGCCAGCAGCCAGGGCGACAGGAACACTGAAGCTTTCTTT.

This sequence joins TRBV5-1 and TRBJ2-7; 11 nucleotides line up with TRBD1. Looked up from germline, CDR1 is SGHRS and CDR2 is YFSETQ. Trimming cost V 0 bases and J 5 bases; bases outside gene matches: 7. This CDR3 is built from 16 residues. The DNA for the CDR3 is TGCGCCAGCAGCTTGGGCCGGGGGACAGGGGGAAACGAGCAGTACTTC. Translation gives CASSLGRGTGGNEQYF.

The V and J genes are TRBV3-1 (or the pseudogene TRBV3-2) and TRBJ1-1; D remains unclear. The V end lost 1 base, the J end lost 2 bases, and 11 bases lay between the germline ends. In germline, CDR1 is LGHDT, CDR2 YNNKEL (reference sequence). This CDR3 has 15 residues. Written as DNA, the CDR3 is TGTGCCAGCAGCCAAGTGAGTTGGAGTAACACTGAAGCTTTCTTT. It encodes CASSQVSWSNTEAFF.

The rearrangement joins TRBV28 to TRBJ2-5; possibly TRBD2 for D (6 bases). The germline V gene encodes CDR1 MDHEN and CDR2 SYDVKM. CDR3 length: 16 amino acids. V lost 5 bases and J 4 bases, leaving 20 bases between the germline ends. This CDR3 is CASSQLPGGRAETQYF. In nucleotides, the CDR3 is TGTGCCAGCAGTCAACTCCCCGGGGGAAGGGCAGAGACCCAGTACTTC.

This rearrangement joins TRBV2 to TRBJ2-1, with 12 nucleotides matching TRBD1. The CDR3 length is 16 residues. Germline CDR1 is SNHLY and CDR2 is FYNNEI. The V gene end was trimmed by 3 bases and the J gene end by 9 bases; junction bases not matched to a gene: 9. CDR3 amino acids: CASSELPGQGAGEQFF. The CDR3 coding sequence is TGTGCCAGCAGTGAGCTACCGGGACAGGGGGCGGGTGAGCAGTTCTTC.

This chain joins TRBV9 and TRBJ2-7, with 7 positions matching TRBD1. Trimming removed 0 bases from V and 3 bases from J; junction bases left unmatched: 9. In germline, CDR1 is SGDLS, CDR2 YYNGEE. This CDR3 is built from 16 residues. In DNA form, the CDR3 reads TGTGCCAGCAGCGTAGACGGGACAGTGGTCCTCTACGAGCAGTACTTC. Translating gives CASSVDGTVVLYEQYF. Full variable domain (remainder filled in from reference TRBV9 and TRBJ2-7): DSGVTQTPKHLITATGQRVTLRCSPRSGDLSVYWYQQSLDQGLQFLIQYYNGEERAKGNILERFSAQQFPDLHSELNLSSLELGDSALYFCASSVDGTVVLYEQYFGPGTRLTVT.

The chain links TRBV2 to TRBJ1-1; TRBD1 is a possible D gene (6 bases). Germline V lookup: CDR1 SNHLY, CDR2 FYNNEI. This CDR3 comprises 14 residues. Trimming removed 5 bases at V and 0 bases at J, with 10 bases between. The CDR3 sequence: CASSLDRVNTEAFF. Here the CDR3 DNA reads TGTGCCAGCAGTCTGGACAGAGTGAACACTGAAGCTTTCTTT. Full variable domain (outside the CDR3, taken from reference TRBV2 and TRBJ1-1): EPEVTQTPSHQVTQMGQEVILRCVPISNHLYFYWYRQILGQKVEFLVSFYNNEISEKSEIFDDQFSVERPDGSNFTLKIRSTKLEDSAMYFCASSLDRVNTEAFFGQGTRLTVV.

The chain recombines TRBV2 with TRBJ1-2; no clear D. CDR3 length: 14 amino acids. Germline CDR1 is SNHLY and CDR2 is FYNNEI. V lost 3 bases and J 7 bases, leaving 15 bases between the germline ends. The CDR3 loop reads CASSDWSRVSGYTF. CDR3 DNA sequence: TGTGCCAGCAGTGATTGGTCCCGGGTCTCTGGCTACACCTTC.

This clone occurred once. This chain uses TRBV11-3 with TRBJ2-7, with D perhaps TRBD2 (6 bases). The germline V and J ends were trimmed by 3 bases and 4 bases, with 22 bases remaining between them. Germline V gives CDR1 SGHNT, CDR2 YENEEA. The CDR3 runs to 17 residues. In DNA, the CDR3 is TGTGCCAGCAGCTTGTGGGCGGGACCGGGGTCGTCGTACGAGCAGTACTTC. Amino acid sequence: CASSLWAGPGSSYEQYF.

The V gene is TRBV30, the J gene TRBJ2-7; maybe TRBD2 (6 bases). The V end was cut by 2 bases, the J end by 5 bases, with 22 bases between. The CDR3 contains 16 residues. Germline values: CDR1 GTSNPN, CDR2 SVGIG (reference sequence). The CDR3 DNA is TGTGCCTGGAGTTCGACCCGGGACTGGGCTTTCGACGAGCAGTACTTC. Translating gives CAWSSTRDWAFDEQYF. Full variable domain (remainder filled in from reference TRBV30 and TRBJ2-7): SQTIHQWPATLVQPVGSPLSLECTVEGTSNPNLYWYRQAAGRGLQLLFYSVGIGQISSEVPQNLSASRPQDRQFILSSKKLLLSDSGFYLCAWSSTRDWAFDEQYFGPGTRLTVT.

The count of this clone is one. This chain links TRBV28 with TRBJ1-4; a weak D match, TRBD1 (5 bases). Trimming pared 4 bases from V and 0 bases from J, leaving 9 bases between. This CDR3 comprises 15 residues. The germline V gene encodes CDR1 MDHEN and CDR2 SYDVKM. The CDR3 nucleotides are TGTGCCAGCAGTTCCAGGGTTTCAACTAATGAAAAACTGTTTTTT. Its protein is CASSSRVSTNEKLFF.

This clone was counted many times. CDR3 residues: CASSVEPGNGYTF. The CDR3, as DNA: TGTGCCAGCAGCGTAGAACCGGGGAATGGCTACACCTTC. The chain is built from TRBV9 and TRBJ1-2; D is ambiguous. The V gene's germline CDR1 is SGDLS and CDR2 YYNGEE. CDR3 length: 13 amino acids. V was trimmed by 0 bases and J by 6 bases, leaving 9 bases between them.

V and J are TRBV2 and TRBJ2-5; 11 nucleotides agree with TRBD2. The CDR3 is made up of 13 amino acids. CDR1 and CDR2 from the germline V gene are SNHLY and FYNNEI. V dropped 8 bases and J dropped 5; count of bases not matched to a gene: 4. The DNA for the CDR3 is TGTGCCAGCGTAGCGGGGGGGACGGAGACCCAGTACTTC. This sequence encodes CASVAGGTETQYF.

V usage is TRBV11-3 and J usage is TRBJ2-3, with 8 bases lining up with TRBD2. This CDR3 has 16 residues. V was clipped by 2 bases and J by 3 bases; unmatched bases: 7. CDR1 and CDR2 from the germline V gene are SGHNT and YENEEA. The CDR3 DNA sequence: TGTGCCAGCAGCTTACGGGCTAGCGGGTTAACAGATACGCAGTATTTT. It yields the protein CASSLRASGLTDTQYF.

The rearrangement links TRBV2 to TRBJ1-2; D is perhaps TRBD1 (5 bases). The ends were cut back, 4 bases at V and 4 bases at J, with 16 bases in the middle. The CDR3 contains 15 residues. Germline values: CDR1 SNHLY, CDR2 FYNNEI. CDR3 sequence reads: CASSALGQGGYGYTF. The CDR3 coding sequence is TGTGCCAGCAGTGCCTTGGGGCAGGGCGGCTATGGCTACACCTTC.

The chain recombines TRBV2 with TRBJ2-3; 7 bases fit TRBD1. The CDR3 consists of 16 residues. Trimming at V came to 4 bases and at J to 2 bases, leaving 9 bases not matched to a gene. CDR1 SNHLY and CDR2 FYNNEI come from the germline V gene. This CDR3 is CASSGSDRSLTDTQYF. The CDR3 coding sequence is TGTGCCAGCAGTGGTTCGGACAGGTCTCTCACAGATACGCAGTATTTT.

The V and J genes are TRBV13 and TRBJ1-1, with D perhaps matching TRBD1 (5 bases). CDR1 PRHDT and CDR2 FYEKMQ come from the germline V gene (reference sequence). There are 18 residues in the CDR3. Trimming cost V 2 bases and J 4 bases, with 23 bases left between them. The CDR3 loop is CASSLWIRKKGRATEAFF. The CDR3 DNA is TGTGCCAGCAGCTTATGGATCCGCAAGAAAGGCAGGGCCACTGAAGCTTTCTTT.

This rearrangement joins TRBV19 to TRBJ1-2; the D gene is possibly TRBD1 (5 bases). The CDR3 spans 13 residues. In germline, CDR1 is LNHDA, CDR2 SQIVND (reference sequence). V lost 1 base to trimming and J lost 4 bases, with 7 bases between them. Here the CDR3 DNA reads TGTGCCAGTAGTATAGTTGACAGCTATGGCTACACCTTC. As protein: CASSIVDSYGYTF.

V usage is TRBV5-1 and J usage is TRBJ2-5; 9 nucleotides align to TRBD1. V gave up 0 bases and J gave up 2 bases; unmatched junction bases: 14. This CDR3 has 19 residues. Looked up from germline, CDR1 is SGHRS and CDR2 is YFSETQ. CDR3 region: CASSLAETGGKTSQETQYF. CDR3 nucleotide sequence: TGCGCCAGCAGCTTGGCGGAGACAGGGGGAAAAACCAGTCAAGAGACCCAGTACTTC.

CDR3 sequence (DNA): TGTGCCACCAGTGATTTCGGCAGGGGTGAGACCCAGTACTTC. Protein product: CATSDFGRGETQYF. V gene TRBV24-1 combines with J gene TRBJ2-5, with D possibly matching TRBD1 (6 bases). Trimming cost V 1 base and J 5 bases, with 10 bases left between them. The V gene's germline CDR1 is KGHDR and CDR2 SFDVKD. CDR3 length: 14 residues.

This clone was found a few times. V and J are TRBV6-5 and TRBJ2-7; D is possibly TRBD2 (6 bases). Trimming removed 7 bases at V and 4 bases at J, with 17 bases between. Per germline, CDR1 MNHEY and CDR2 SVGAGI. The CDR3 has 14 amino acids. The CDR3 region has the DNA TGTGCCAGCACCGATCCGGGACTCCCTTACGAGCAGTACTTC. Encoded protein: CASTDPGLPYEQYF.

V gene TRBV7-2 combines with J gene TRBJ2-3; TRBD2 aligns across 9 bases. Germline values: CDR1 SGHTA, CDR2 FQGNSA. V lost 0 bases, J lost 1 base, and 2 bases stayed unmatched. The CDR3 has 16 residues. The DNA for the CDR3 is TGTGCCAGCAGCTTAGCGGTAGCGGGGGGCACAGATACGCAGTATTTT. Translated: CASSLAVAGGTDTQYF.

In this sample, this clone turned up a few times. The genes are TRBV9 and TRBJ1-1; the D is unclear. V lost 1 base, J lost 3 bases, and 7 bases lay in between. CDR1 is SGDLS and CDR2 is YYNGEE in the germline V gene. The CDR3 runs 13 residues. The CDR3 nucleotides read TGTGCCAGCAGCGTACAAGGAGACACTGAAGCTTTCTTT. Its protein product is CASSVQGDTEAFF.